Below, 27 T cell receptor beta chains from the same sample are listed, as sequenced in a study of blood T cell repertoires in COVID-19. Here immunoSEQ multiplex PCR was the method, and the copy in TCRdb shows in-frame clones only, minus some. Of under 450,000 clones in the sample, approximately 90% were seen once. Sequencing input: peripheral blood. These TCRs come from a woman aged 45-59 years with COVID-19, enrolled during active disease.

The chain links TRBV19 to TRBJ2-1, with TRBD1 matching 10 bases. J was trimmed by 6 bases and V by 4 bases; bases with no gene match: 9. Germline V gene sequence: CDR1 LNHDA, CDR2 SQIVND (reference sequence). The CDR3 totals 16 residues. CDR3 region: CASSTEGTGVGNEQFF. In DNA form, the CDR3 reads TGTGCCAGTAGTACCGAGGGGACAGGGGTCGGCAATGAGCAGTTCTTC.

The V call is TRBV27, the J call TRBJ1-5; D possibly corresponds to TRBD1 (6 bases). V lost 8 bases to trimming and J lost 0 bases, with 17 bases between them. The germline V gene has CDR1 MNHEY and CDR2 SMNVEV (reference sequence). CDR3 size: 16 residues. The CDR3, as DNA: TGTGCCAGCGGGTTACCAGGGGACTATAGCAATCAGCCCCAGCATTTT. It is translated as CASGLPGDYSNQPQHF.

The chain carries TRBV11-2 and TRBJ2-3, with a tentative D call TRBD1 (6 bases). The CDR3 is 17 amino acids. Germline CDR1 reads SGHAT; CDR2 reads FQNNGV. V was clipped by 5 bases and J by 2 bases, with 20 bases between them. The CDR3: CASSAWGPGDPTDTQYF. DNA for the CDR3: TGTGCCAGCAGCGCATGGGGGCCAGGGGACCCCACAGATACGCAGTATTTT. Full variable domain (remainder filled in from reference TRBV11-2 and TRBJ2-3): EAGVAQSPRYKIIEKRQSVAFWCNPISGHATLYWYQQILGQGPKLLIQFQNNGVVDDSQLPKDRFSAERLKGVDSTLKIQPAKLEDSAVYLCASSAWGPGDPTDTQYFGPGTRLTVL.

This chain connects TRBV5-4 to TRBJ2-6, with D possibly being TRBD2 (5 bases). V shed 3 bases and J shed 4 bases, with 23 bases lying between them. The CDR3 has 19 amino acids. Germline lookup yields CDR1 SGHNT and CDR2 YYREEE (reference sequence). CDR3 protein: CASSSPGKAWAGGANVLTF. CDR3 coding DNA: TGTGCCAGCAGCTCCCCCGGGAAGGCCTGGGCGGGCGGGGCCAACGTCCTGACTTTC. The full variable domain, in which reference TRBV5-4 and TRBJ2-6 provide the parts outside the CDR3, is ETGVTQSPTHLIKTRGQQVTLRCSSQSGHNTVSWYQQALGQGPQFIFQYYREEENGRGNFPPRFSGLQFPNYSSELNVNALELDDSALYLCASSSPGKAWAGGANVLTFGAGSRLTVL.

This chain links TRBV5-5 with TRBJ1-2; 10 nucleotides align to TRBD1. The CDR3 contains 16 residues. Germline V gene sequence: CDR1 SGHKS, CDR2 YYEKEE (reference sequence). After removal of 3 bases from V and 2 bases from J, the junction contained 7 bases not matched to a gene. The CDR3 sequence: CASSSEPGQGNYGYTF. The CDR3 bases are TGTGCCAGCAGCTCGGAGCCGGGACAGGGGAACTATGGCTACACCTTC.

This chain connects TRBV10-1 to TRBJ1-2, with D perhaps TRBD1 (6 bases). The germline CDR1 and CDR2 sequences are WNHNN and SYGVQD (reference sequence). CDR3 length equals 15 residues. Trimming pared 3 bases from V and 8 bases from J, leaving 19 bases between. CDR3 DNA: TGCGCCAGCAGTGATAGGTCCGACAGGCCACGGGGCTACACCTTC. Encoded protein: CASSDRSDRPRGYTF.

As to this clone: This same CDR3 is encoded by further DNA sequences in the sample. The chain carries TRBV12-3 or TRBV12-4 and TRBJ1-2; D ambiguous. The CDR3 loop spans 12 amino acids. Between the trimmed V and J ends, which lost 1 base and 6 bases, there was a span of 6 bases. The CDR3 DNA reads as TGTGCCAGCAGTTTAGGGGAGGATGGCTACACCTTC. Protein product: CASSLGEDGYTF.

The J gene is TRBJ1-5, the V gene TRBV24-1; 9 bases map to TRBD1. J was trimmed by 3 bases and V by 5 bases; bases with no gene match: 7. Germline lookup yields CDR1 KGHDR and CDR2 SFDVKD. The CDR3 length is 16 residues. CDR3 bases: TGTGCCACCAGTGCCTCGGACAGGGGTACCAATCAGCCCCAGCATTTT. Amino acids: CATSASDRGTNQPQHF.

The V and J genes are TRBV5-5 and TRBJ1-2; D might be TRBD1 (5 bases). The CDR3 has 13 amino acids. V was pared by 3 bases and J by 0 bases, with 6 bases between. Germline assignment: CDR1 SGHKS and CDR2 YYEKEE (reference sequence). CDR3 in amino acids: CASSSTANYGYTF. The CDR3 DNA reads TGTGCCAGCAGCTCGACAGCTAACTATGGCTACACCTTC. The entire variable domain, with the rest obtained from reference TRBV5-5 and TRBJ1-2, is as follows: DAGVTQSPTHLIKTRGQQVTLRCSPISGHKSVSWYQQVLGQGPQFIFQYYEKEERGRGNFPDRFSARQFPNYSSELNVNALLLGDSALYLCASSSTANYGYTFGSGTRLTVV.

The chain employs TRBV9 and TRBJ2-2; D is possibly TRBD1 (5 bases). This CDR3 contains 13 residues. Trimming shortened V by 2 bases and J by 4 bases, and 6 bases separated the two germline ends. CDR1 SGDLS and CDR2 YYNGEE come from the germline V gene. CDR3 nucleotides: TGTGCCAGCAGCGTTCAGGGCACCGGGGAGCTGTTTTTT. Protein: CASSVQGTGELFF. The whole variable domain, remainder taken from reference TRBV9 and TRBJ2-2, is DSGVTQTPKHLITATGQRVTLRCSPRSGDLSVYWYQQSLDQGLQFLIQYYNGEERAKGNILERFSAQQFPDLHSELNLSSLELGDSALYFCASSVQGTGELFFGEGSRLTVL.

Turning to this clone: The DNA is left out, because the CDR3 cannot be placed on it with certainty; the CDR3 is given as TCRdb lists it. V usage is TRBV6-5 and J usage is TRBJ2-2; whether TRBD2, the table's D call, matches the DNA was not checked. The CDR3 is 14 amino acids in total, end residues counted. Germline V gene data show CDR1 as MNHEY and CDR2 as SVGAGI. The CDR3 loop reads CASSPGLRAGELFF.

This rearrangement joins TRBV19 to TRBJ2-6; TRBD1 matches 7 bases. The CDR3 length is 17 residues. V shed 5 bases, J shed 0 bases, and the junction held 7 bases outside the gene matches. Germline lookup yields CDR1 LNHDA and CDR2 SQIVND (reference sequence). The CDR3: CASSLQGRSSGANVLTF. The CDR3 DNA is TGTGCCAGTAGTTTACAGGGGCGAAGCTCTGGGGCCAACGTCCTGACTTTC.

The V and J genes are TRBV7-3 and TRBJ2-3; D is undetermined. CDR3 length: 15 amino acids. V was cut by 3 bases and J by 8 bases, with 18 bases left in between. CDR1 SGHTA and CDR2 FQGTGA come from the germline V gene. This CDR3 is CASSLASGDTGTQYF. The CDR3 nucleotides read TGTGCCAGCAGCTTGGCGAGTGGTGACACCGGTACGCAGTATTTT.

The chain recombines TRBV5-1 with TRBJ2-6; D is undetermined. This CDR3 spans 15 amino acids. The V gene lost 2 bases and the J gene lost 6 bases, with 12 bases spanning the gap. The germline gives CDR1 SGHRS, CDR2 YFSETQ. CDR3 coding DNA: TGCGCCAGCAGCTTATCGACTGGAGTGGCCAACGTCCTGACTTTC. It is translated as CASSLSTGVANVLTF.

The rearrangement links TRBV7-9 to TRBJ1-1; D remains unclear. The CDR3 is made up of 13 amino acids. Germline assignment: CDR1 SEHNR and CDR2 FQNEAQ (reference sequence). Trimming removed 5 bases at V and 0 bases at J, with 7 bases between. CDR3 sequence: CASSPSLNTEAFF. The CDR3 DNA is TGTGCCAGCAGCCCCTCCCTGAACACTGAAGCTTTCTTT. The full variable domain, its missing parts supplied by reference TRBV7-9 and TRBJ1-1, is DTGVSQNPRHKITKRGQNVTFRCDPISEHNRLYWYRQTLGQGPEFLTYFQNEAQLEKSRLLSDRFSAERPKGSFSTLEIQRTEQGDSAMYLCASSPSLNTEAFFGQGTRLTVV.

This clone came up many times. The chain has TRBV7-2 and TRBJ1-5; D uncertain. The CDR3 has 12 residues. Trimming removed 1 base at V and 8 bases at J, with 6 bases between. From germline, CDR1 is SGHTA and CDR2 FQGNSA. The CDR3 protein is CASSLDFEPQHF. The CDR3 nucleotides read TGTGCCAGCAGCTTAGATTTCGAGCCCCAGCATTTT.

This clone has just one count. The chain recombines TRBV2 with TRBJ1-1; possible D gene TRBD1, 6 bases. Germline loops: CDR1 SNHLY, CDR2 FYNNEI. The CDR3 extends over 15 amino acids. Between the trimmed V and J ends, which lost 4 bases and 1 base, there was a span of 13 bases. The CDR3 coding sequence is TGTGCCAGCAGTGTTCTACAGGGCAAGAACACTGAAGCTTTCTTT. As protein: CASSVLQGKNTEAFF.

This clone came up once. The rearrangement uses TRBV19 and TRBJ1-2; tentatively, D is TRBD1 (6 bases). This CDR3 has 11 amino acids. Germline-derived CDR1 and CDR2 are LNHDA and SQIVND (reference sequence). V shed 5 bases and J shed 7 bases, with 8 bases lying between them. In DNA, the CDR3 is TGTGCCAGTAGTTTCAGGGGTGGCTACACCTTC. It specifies CASSFRGGYTF.

CDR3 loop: CASSLAGNKAKNIQYF. For the CDR3, the DNA is TGTGCCAGCAGCTTAGCCGGGAACAAAGCCAAAAACATTCAGTACTTC. The rearrangement links TRBV7-2 to TRBJ2-4; maybe TRBD2 (5 bases). This CDR3 is 16 amino acids long. Trimming cost V 0 bases and J 0 bases, with 9 bases left between them. Germline CDR1 reads SGHTA; CDR2 reads FQGNSA.

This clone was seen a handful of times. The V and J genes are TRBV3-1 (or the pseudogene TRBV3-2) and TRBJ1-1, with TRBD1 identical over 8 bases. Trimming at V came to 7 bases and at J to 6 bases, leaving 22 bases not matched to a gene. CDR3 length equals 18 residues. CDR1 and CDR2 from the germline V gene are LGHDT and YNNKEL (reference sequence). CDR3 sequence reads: CASTPRRGTTGQGAEAFF. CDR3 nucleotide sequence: TGTGCCAGCACCCCCCGTAGGGGGACAACTGGACAGGGCGCTGAAGCTTTCTTT.

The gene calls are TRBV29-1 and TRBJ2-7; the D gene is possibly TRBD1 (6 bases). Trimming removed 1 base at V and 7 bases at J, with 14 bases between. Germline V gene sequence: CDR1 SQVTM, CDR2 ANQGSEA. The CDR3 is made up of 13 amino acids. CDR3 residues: CSVEGTDLSEQYF. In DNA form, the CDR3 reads TGCAGCGTTGAAGGGACAGACTTGAGTGAGCAGTACTTC.

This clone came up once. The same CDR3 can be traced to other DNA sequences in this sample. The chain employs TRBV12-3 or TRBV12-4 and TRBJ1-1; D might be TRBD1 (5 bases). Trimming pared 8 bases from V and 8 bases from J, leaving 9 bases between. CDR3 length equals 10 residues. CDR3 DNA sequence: TGTGCCAGCGGGGGGACCGAAGCTTTCTTT. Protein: CASGGTEAFF.

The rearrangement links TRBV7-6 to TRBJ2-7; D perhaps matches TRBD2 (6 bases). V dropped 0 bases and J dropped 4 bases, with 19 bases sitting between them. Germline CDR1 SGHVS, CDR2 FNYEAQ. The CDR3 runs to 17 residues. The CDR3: CASSLALAVTGVYEQYF. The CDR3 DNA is TGTGCCAGCAGCTTAGCGTTAGCGGTGACTGGGGTTTACGAGCAGTACTTC.

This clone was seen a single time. The CDR3 DNA reads TGTGCCAGCAGTTACCAACAGGGAAATTTGCCCCAGCATTTT. Translating it yields CASSYQQGNLPQHF. V usage is TRBV6-6 and J usage is TRBJ1-5, with D perhaps TRBD1 (6 bases). Germline V gene lookup returns CDR1 MNHNY and CDR2 SVGAGI (reference sequence). This CDR3 has 14 residues. The V end lost 2 bases, the J end lost 9 bases, and 14 bases lay between the germline ends.

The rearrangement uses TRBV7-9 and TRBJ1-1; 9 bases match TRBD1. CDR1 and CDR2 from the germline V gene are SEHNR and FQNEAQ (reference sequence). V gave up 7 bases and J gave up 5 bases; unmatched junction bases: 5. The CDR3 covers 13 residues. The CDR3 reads CASIIQGATEAFF. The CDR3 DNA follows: TGTGCCAGCATCATACAGGGGGCAACTGAAGCTTTCTTT.

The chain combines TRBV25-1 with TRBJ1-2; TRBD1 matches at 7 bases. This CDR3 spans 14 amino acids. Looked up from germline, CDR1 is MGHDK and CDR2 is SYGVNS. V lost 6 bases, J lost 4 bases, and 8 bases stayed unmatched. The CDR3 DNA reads TGTGCCAGCAGCGAGGGGGCATTCGGCTATGGCTACACCTTC. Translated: CASSEGAFGYGYTF.

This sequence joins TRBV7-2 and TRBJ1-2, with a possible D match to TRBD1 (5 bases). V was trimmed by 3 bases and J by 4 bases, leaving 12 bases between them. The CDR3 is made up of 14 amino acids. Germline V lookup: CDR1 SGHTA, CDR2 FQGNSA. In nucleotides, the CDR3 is TGTGCCAGCAGCTTGCGGGGGGAAAGCTATGGCTACACCTTC. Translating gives CASSLRGESYGYTF.